The TCR beta chain described here comes from a study of blood T cell repertoires in COVID-19. The CDR3 extends over 15 amino acids. Trimming left V 8 bases short and J 2 bases short, with 12 bases between. The germline V gene encodes CDR1 KGHDR and CDR2 SFDVKD. TCRdb keeps only in-frame clones here, not all; method: immunoSEQ multiplex PCR. The sample carries 270,000 or so clones, approximately 86% recorded once. V gene TRBV24-1 combines with J gene TRBJ2-6; D is undetermined. Sequencing used PBMCs or T cells enriched from blood (not recorded which). The sequence came from a young woman who had recovered from COVID-19. CDR3 DNA sequence: TGTGCCACCACAGTCTGTTTGGCTGGGGCCAACGTCCTGACTTTC. Amino acids: CATTVCLAGANVLTF.